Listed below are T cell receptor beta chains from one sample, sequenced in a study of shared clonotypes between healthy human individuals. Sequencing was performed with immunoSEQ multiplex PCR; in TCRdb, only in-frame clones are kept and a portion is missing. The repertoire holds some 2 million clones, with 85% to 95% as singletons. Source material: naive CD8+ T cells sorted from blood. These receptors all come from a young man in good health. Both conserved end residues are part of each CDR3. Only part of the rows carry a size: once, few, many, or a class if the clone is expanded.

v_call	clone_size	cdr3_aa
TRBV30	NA	CAWSWDRVQETQYF
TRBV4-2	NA	CASSQDNLGSSPLHF
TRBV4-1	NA	CASSQESGTTAGELFF
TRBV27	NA	CASSLSVVGTDTQYF
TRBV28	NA	CASSPTGYSGYTF
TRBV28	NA	CASSLGVEITDTQYF
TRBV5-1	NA	CASSPEGGVPDTQYF
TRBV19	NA	CASKVNTEAFF
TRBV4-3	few	CASSQGDSYNEQFF
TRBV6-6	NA	CASRLHMNTEAFF
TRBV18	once	CASSLSTKHEQFF
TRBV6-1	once	CASSELRWGNNEQFF
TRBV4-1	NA	CASSQDHPGQHSYEQYF
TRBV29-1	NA	CSVDGVSGRHSSYNEQFF
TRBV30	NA	CAWSFPSPSSNTEAFF